The 8 T cell receptor beta chains listed next were all sequenced from one sample in a study of blood T cell repertoires in COVID-19. Here immunoSEQ multiplex PCR was the method, and the copy in TCRdb shows in-frame clones only, minus some. The sample contains roughly 150,000 clones, 70% to 90% of which appear only once. The specimen was peripheral blood. Receptors were obtained from a woman aged 45-60 years with acute or convalescent COVID-19.

The chain has TRBV18 and TRBJ1-3, with TRBD1 as a possible D gene (5 bases). CDR1 is KGHSH and CDR2 is LQKENI in the germline V gene. Trimming stripped 1 base from V and 2 bases from J, with 12 bases between. The CDR3 spans 16 residues. CDR3 loop: CASSPLSGGTGNTIYF. The CDR3, as DNA: TGTGCCAGCTCACCACTTAGCGGGGGAACTGGAAACACCATATATTTT.

In this sample, this clone turned up once. The V call is TRBV5-1, the J call TRBJ2-2, with D possibly being TRBD2 (6 bases). The germline gives CDR1 SGHRS, CDR2 YFSETQ. The V and J ends lost 4 bases and 4 bases respectively, with 14 bases between them. The CDR3 is 15 amino acids. CDR3 region: CASSPGREPTGELFF. In DNA, the CDR3 is TGCGCCAGCAGCCCGGGCCGGGAGCCCACCGGGGAGCTGTTTTTT.

The chain recombines TRBV5-5 with TRBJ1-6; D may be TRBD1 (5 bases). Trimming took 2 bases from V and 11 from J, leaving 11 bases between them. This CDR3 comprises 13 residues. Germline CDR1 and CDR2: SGHKS and YYEKEE (reference sequence). The CDR3 DNA follows: TGTGCCAGCAGCTTATCAGGGTCGCCACCCCTCCACTTT. Translating gives CASSLSGSPPLHF.

This clone came up a few times. The rearrangement uses TRBV6-5 and TRBJ1-1; D gene ambiguous. V dropped 7 bases and J dropped 1 base, with 10 bases sitting between them. The CDR3 sequence is 13 residues long. The V gene's germline CDR1 is MNHEY and CDR2 SVGAGI. The CDR3 sequence: CASTLRENTEAFF. The CDR3 nucleotides read TGTGCCAGCACCCTGAGGGAGAACACTGAAGCTTTCTTT.

The gene calls are TRBV5-6 and TRBJ2-1; tentatively, D is TRBD2 (5 bases). The germline V and J ends were trimmed by 0 bases and 0 bases, with 7 bases remaining between them. Germline lookup yields CDR1 SGHDT and CDR2 YYEEEE. This CDR3 comprises 15 residues. The CDR3, as DNA: TGTGCCAGCAGCTTGGGTGGAGGCTCCTACAATGAGCAGTTCTTC. It yields the protein CASSLGGGSYNEQFF.

V is TRBV7-2 and J is TRBJ1-1; tentative D call: TRBD1 (6 bases). The CDR3 sequence is 13 residues long. Germline V lookup: CDR1 SGHTA, CDR2 FQGNSA. The germline V and J ends were trimmed by 6 bases and 4 bases, with 12 bases remaining between them. CDR3 in amino acids: CASRQGWGTEAFF. CDR3 bases: TGTGCCAGCAGACAGGGTTGGGGCACTGAAGCTTTCTTT.

The V and J genes are TRBV7-2 and TRBJ2-3; D perhaps matches TRBD2 (6 bases). The germline gives CDR1 SGHTA, CDR2 FQGNSA. There are 16 residues in the CDR3. V was trimmed by 5 bases and J by 1 base, leaving 16 bases between them. Written as DNA, the CDR3 is TGTGCCAGCAGCCGGAGGGAAATTCGGGGCACAGATACGCAGTATTTT. This sequence encodes CASSRREIRGTDTQYF.

This clone appeared a single time. The rearrangement uses TRBV27 and TRBJ1-6; no clear D. Trimming took off 5 bases at V and 7 bases at J, with 15 bases between the two ends. CDR3 length: 15 amino acids. Per germline, CDR1 MNHEY and CDR2 SMNVEV (reference sequence). DNA of the CDR3: TGTGCCAGCAGTCAAAATGCTCTTGAGAATTCACCCCTCCACTTT. It encodes CASSQNALENSPLHF.